This T cell receptor (beta chain) was captured by sequencing in a study of shared clonotypes between healthy human individuals. Study-level results: When compared with the clonotypes that were shared by all four sorted-subset donors, the non-shared clonotypes turned out to have lower generation probabilities.

Assay used: immunoSEQ multiplex PCR; TCRdb lists only in-frame clones, some missing. The sample lists 330,000 or so clones, 73% occurring once. Regarding this clone: No antigen is known for it.

Material for sequencing was memory CD4+ T cells sorted from blood. This sample's subset: CD45RA-negative fraction. This TCR was sampled from a man under 40 in good health.

The chain's CDR3 is CASSPLPGAYEQYF. As DNA, the CDR3 is TGTGCCAGCAGCCCCCTTCCAGGGGCCTACGAGCAGTACTTC. The chain combines TRBV5-5 with TRBJ2-7, with D possibly being TRBD1 (6 bases). V lost 4 bases and J 2 bases, leaving 13 bases between the germline ends. Germline V gene sequence: CDR1 SGHKS, CDR2 YYEKEE (reference sequence). The CDR3 has 14 residues. Complete variable domain (other parts from reference TRBV5-5 and TRBJ2-7): DAGVTQSPTHLIKTRGQQVTLRCSPISGHKSVSWYQQVLGQGPQFIFQYYEKEERGRGNFPDRFSARQFPNYSSELNVNALLLGDSALYLCASSPLPGAYEQYFGPGTRLTVT.